This TCR beta chain was retrieved from a study of T cell repertoires in cytomegalovirus infection. Study-level background: CMV infection and matching HLA type were both indicated by public TCR beta signatures.

After removal of 5 bases from V and 3 bases from J, the junction contained 16 bases not matched to a gene. CDR3 size: 18 residues. Germline values: CDR1 MDHEN, CDR2 SYDVKM. Many counts were recorded for this clonotype. The target antigen is unknown. Study-wide points: Using cumulative public TCR beta family frequency, the authors identified those who carried CMV together with the relevant HLA. CMV-specific TCR beta clonotypes restricted by HLA-C were the ones dominating the ex vivo response.

MiXCR, applied by TCRdb to the reads, yields one record per CDR3 protein. Among about 200,000 distinct CDR3 sequences listed, 8% to 10% were seen once. The sample consisted of PBMCs. This clonotype originated in a human donor in good health (CMV status not recorded). Some clones in this sample may be carry-over from other donors' samples. J is TRBJ2-7 and V is TRBV28, with TRBD1 identical over 10 bases. The CDR3 DNA sequence: TGTGCCAGCAGTCTCCTTTCTGGTTGGGGGACAGGGGACTACGAGCAGTACTTC. It is translated as CASSLLSGWGTGDYEQYF.